The 24 T cell receptor beta chains below come from one sample, sequenced in a study of CD8+ T cells in alopecia areata (dated by TCRdb to 2016 to 2019). The library came from the immunoSEQ multiplex PCR assay. For TCR sequencing, RNA was extracted from every sample and reverse transcribed into cDNA to serve as template. The immuneACCESS repertoire file appears here via TCRdb, limited to in-frame rearrangements. These files lack a portion of the clones; in checked studies, under half of the deficit traces to unresolved V genes, and the cause of the others is not known. Within this sample are more than 150,000 clones, with around half of them counted one time only. Roughly 19% of the sample is held by the ten biggest clonotypes. The time point label corresponds to: baseline before oral tofacitinib. The sample consisted of CD8+ T cells sorted from blood, taken at week 0. The receptors derive from a human donor with alopecia areata.

The chain links TRBV6-1 to TRBJ1-6; D unresolved. Germline assignment: CDR1 MNHNS and CDR2 SASEGT. V was cut by 1 base and J by 0 bases, with 13 bases left in between. The CDR3 consists of 18 residues. The chain's CDR3 is CASSEGAVLSSYNSPLHF. DNA of the CDR3: TGTGCCAGCAGTGAAGGGGCAGTTCTGAGCTCCTATAATTCACCCCTCCACTTT.

In its sample, this clone was seen a few times. The chain couples TRBV28 to TRBJ2-5, with a tentative D call TRBD1 (5 bases). Germline CDR1 and CDR2: MDHEN and SYDVKM. The CDR3 consists of 14 residues. V was shortened by 4 bases and J by 5 bases, with 14 bases between the two germline ends. CDR3 in amino acids: CASSSPPGWETQYF. CDR3 in DNA: TGTGCCAGCAGTTCCCCCCCAGGGTGGGAGACCCAGTACTTC.

This chain joins TRBV4-3 and TRBJ2-3; D might be TRBD1 (7 bases). The CDR3 contains 16 residues. From germline, CDR1 is LGHNA and CDR2 YSLEER. V was clipped by 1 base and J by 6 bases, with 17 bases between them. CDR3 protein: CASSQVRGVAGDTQYF. The DNA of the CDR3 is TGCGCCAGCAGCCAAGTCAGGGGGGTGGCTGGCGATACGCAGTATTTT.

This chain links TRBV7-9 with TRBJ1-6; possible D gene TRBD1, 5 bases. Trimming removed 2 bases at V and 10 bases at J, with 15 bases between. The V gene's germline CDR1 is SEHNR and CDR2 FQNEAQ (reference sequence). The CDR3 sequence is 15 residues long. The CDR3 here is CASSLQSQGRSPLHF. Written as DNA, the CDR3 is TGTGCCAGCAGCTTACAGAGTCAGGGCCGCTCACCCCTCCACTTT.

The chain uses TRBV4-3 and TRBJ2-1; 7 nucleotides align to TRBD2. CDR1 LGHNA and CDR2 YSLEER come from the germline V gene. CDR3 length: 16 residues. J was trimmed by 6 bases and V by 1 base; bases with no gene match: 9. The CDR3 spells CASSQGRAGPGNEQFF. The CDR3 bases are TGCGCCAGCAGCCAAGGCCGAGCGGGGCCCGGCAATGAGCAGTTCTTC.

This clone has more than one count but fewer than ten. The gene calls are TRBV7-9 and TRBJ2-3; 7 nucleotides align to TRBD2. This CDR3 is built from 15 residues. Unmatched junction bases numbered 16, after V lost 10 bases and J lost 6 bases. The germline V gene encodes CDR1 SEHNR and CDR2 FQNEAQ (reference sequence). The CDR3 sequence: CAIDPRAGKSDTQYF. CDR3 in DNA: TGTGCCATCGATCCCCGAGCGGGGAAGTCGGATACGCAGTATTTT.

The chain couples TRBV29-1 to TRBJ1-4; possibly TRBD1 for D (6 bases). Looked up from germline, CDR1 is SQVTM and CDR2 is ANQGSEA. The CDR3 runs 14 residues. Trimming stripped 4 bases from V and 0 bases from J, with 9 bases between. The CDR3 spells CSVGQDPTNEKLFF. The CDR3 region has the DNA TGCAGCGTTGGACAGGACCCAACTAATGAAAAACTGTTTTTT.

This chain joins TRBV29-1 and TRBJ2-1; D call uncertain. Per germline, CDR1 SQVTM and CDR2 ANQGSEA. There are 13 residues in the CDR3. Trimming shortened V by 7 bases and J by 2 bases, and 12 bases separated the two germline ends. CDR3 sequence: CSANLGAYNEQFF. The CDR3 nucleotides are TGCAGCGCAAATCTAGGTGCCTACAATGAGCAGTTCTTC.

The rearrangement links TRBV4-3 to TRBJ2-1, with D tentatively TRBD1 or TRBD2 (5 bases each). The CDR3 has 15 residues. CDR1 and CDR2 from the germline V gene are LGHNA and YSLEER. Trimming took 0 bases from V and 7 from J, leaving 13 bases between them. The CDR3 sequence: CASSQDINRRNEQFF. The CDR3 DNA follows: TGCGCCAGCAGCCAAGATATCAACAGGAGGAATGAGCAGTTCTTC.

The chain uses TRBV30 and TRBJ1-2, with D perhaps TRBD1 (5 bases). This CDR3 spans 13 amino acids. Germline V gene sequence: CDR1 GTSNPN, CDR2 SVGIG (reference sequence). V lost 4 bases and J lost 8, with 17 bases in between. The CDR3 region is CAWKISRGRGYTF. CDR3 nucleotide sequence: TGTGCCTGGAAAATCTCAAGGGGCAGAGGCTACACCTTC.

In its sample, this clone was seen a few times. This rearrangement joins TRBV29-1 to TRBJ2-1, with D possibly being TRBD1 or TRBD2 (5 bases each). In germline, CDR1 is SQVTM, CDR2 ANQGSEA. The CDR3 spans 13 residues. Trimming took 2 bases from V and 7 from J, leaving 12 bases between them. As DNA, the CDR3 is TGCAGCGTTGAATCGGGACGGGGTAATGAGCAGTTCTTC. It translates to CSVESGRGNEQFF.

This clone appeared a few times. This rearrangement joins TRBV29-1 to TRBJ2-7, with a possible D match to TRBD1 (6 bases). V shed 0 bases and J shed 5 bases, with 14 bases lying between them. Germline V gene data show CDR1 as SQVTM and CDR2 as ANQGSEA. The CDR3 has 14 amino acids. This chain's CDR3 is CSVEDAQGGDEQYF. The CDR3 DNA reads TGCAGCGTTGAAGACGCACAGGGTGGTGACGAGCAGTACTTC.

DNA of the CDR3: TGTGCCTGGGATGAAGGGGTTTTGGCCACTGAAGCTTTCTTT. This encodes CAWDEGVLATEAFF. V is TRBV30 and J is TRBJ1-1; tentatively, D is TRBD1 (5 bases). This CDR3 is built from 14 residues. With 5 bases removed from V and 4 bases from J, the gap between germline ends came to 17 bases. Germline CDR1 reads GTSNPN; CDR2 reads SVGIG (reference sequence).

This clone was recorded only once. This chain connects TRBV27 to TRBJ1-1; 10 bases align to TRBD1. Germline CDR1 is MNHEY and CDR2 is SMNVEV (reference sequence). After removal of 7 bases from V and 5 bases from J, the junction contained 10 bases not matched to a gene. CDR3 length: 15 amino acids. The CDR3 DNA follows: TGTGCCAGCACCGGCCTCGACAGGGGGCGAACTGAAGCTTTCTTT. Amino acids: CASTGLDRGRTEAFF.

The chain joins TRBV27 to TRBJ1-2, with a tentative D call TRBD1 (5 bases). V was shortened by 0 bases and J by 8 bases, with 16 bases between the two germline ends. Germline-derived CDR1 and CDR2 are MNHEY and SMNVEV (reference sequence). The CDR3 loop spans 15 amino acids. This chain's CDR3 is CASSLSMRGGGGYTF. In nucleotides, the CDR3 is TGTGCCAGCAGTTTATCGATGCGGGGGGGAGGCGGCTACACCTTC.

This rearrangement joins TRBV13 to TRBJ1-1, with a weak D call TRBD1 (5 bases). Germline assignment: CDR1 PRHDT and CDR2 FYEKMQ (reference sequence). Between the trimmed V and J ends, which lost 5 bases and 6 bases, there was a span of 16 bases. This CDR3 is built from 14 residues. The DNA of the CDR3 is TGTGCCAGCAGCCTTAGAGGAATGGGGGCTGAAGCTTTCTTT. This codes for CASSLRGMGAEAFF.

The chain employs TRBV28 and TRBJ1-2; D unresolved. The CDR3 covers 13 residues. V was shortened by 3 bases and J by 9 bases, with 14 bases between the two germline ends. CDR1 and CDR2 (germline): MDHEN, SYDVKM. The CDR3 nucleotides read TGTGCCAGCAGTTTTTCCGGAGAGTATCGCTACACCTTC. The encoded protein is CASSFSGEYRYTF.

This clone appeared a few times. The chain employs TRBV5-4 and TRBJ2-1; a possible D gene is TRBD2 (5 bases). V lost 0 bases and J 5 bases, leaving 18 bases between the germline ends. CDR3 length equals 17 residues. Germline CDR1 reads SGHNT; CDR2 reads YYREEE (reference sequence). CDR3 sequence: CASSLGLSDERDNEQFF. CDR3 DNA sequence: TGTGCCAGCAGCTTGGGCCTTAGCGACGAGAGGGACAATGAGCAGTTCTTC.

The chain joins TRBV25-1 to TRBJ2-7; D remains unclear. V lost 3 bases and J 8 bases, leaving 8 bases between the germline ends. This CDR3 region has 11 residues. The germline V gene encodes CDR1 MGHDK and CDR2 SYGVNS. CDR3 loop: CASSDSEKQYF. CDR3 DNA sequence: TGTGCCAGCAGTGACTCTGAAAAGCAGTACTTC.

Written as DNA, the CDR3 is TGTGCCAGCAGCGTAGCTGGGCTCCCGGGCGTGGCCGGGGAGCTGTTTTTT. It is translated as CASSVAGLPGVAGELFF. V gene TRBV9 combines with J gene TRBJ2-2; D gene uncertain. Trimming cost V 0 bases and J 6 bases, with 18 bases left between them. The CDR3 loop spans 17 amino acids. CDR1 and CDR2 from the germline V gene are SGDLS and YYNGEE.

The V and J genes are TRBV5-6 and TRBJ2-7; perhaps D is TRBD1 or TRBD2 (7 bases each). The germline V and J ends were trimmed by 4 bases and 3 bases, with 17 bases remaining between them. Germline assignment: CDR1 SGHDT and CDR2 YYEEEE. The CDR3 has 15 residues. The CDR3 spells CASSGAGGGSYEQYF. The CDR3 region has the DNA TGTGCCAGCAGCGGGGCAGGGGGAGGGAGCTACGAGCAGTACTTC.

This clone was seen repeatedly, ten times or more. The same CDR3 is also encoded by other DNA sequences in this sample. This chain connects TRBV4-3 to TRBJ2-1; no clear D gene. V shed 2 bases and J shed 5 bases, with 7 bases lying between them. The CDR3 runs to 13 residues. CDR1 LGHNA and CDR2 YSLEER come from the germline V gene. The CDR3 loop reads CASSQSLNNEQFF. The CDR3 DNA sequence: TGCGCCAGCAGCCAAAGTCTTAACAATGAGCAGTTCTTC.

The V gene is TRBV9, the J gene TRBJ1-1, with unresolved D. From germline, CDR1 is SGDLS and CDR2 YYNGEE. V gave up 0 bases and J gave up 4 bases, with 4 bases separating them. The CDR3 consists of 12 residues. CDR3 sequence: CASSVGVTEAFF. CDR3 bases: TGTGCCAGCAGCGTAGGAGTCACTGAAGCTTTCTTT.

This clone came up a few times. The V and J genes are TRBV4-3 and TRBJ2-7, with 7 bases aligning to TRBD1. Germline assignment: CDR1 LGHNA and CDR2 YSLEER. After removal of 0 bases from V and 2 bases from J, the junction contained 4 bases not matched to a gene. The CDR3 consists of 15 residues. CDR3 DNA sequence: TGCGCCAGCAGCCAAGATAGGCAGGGGGCCTACGAGCAGTACTTC. It is translated as CASSQDRQGAYEQYF.